These 25 T cell receptor beta chains were sequenced from one sample in a study of cytomegalovirus exposure and HLA in healthy donors. The PCR contained 60 Vbeta and 13 Jbeta primers. Only in-frame clones appear in the TCRdb table, and some are missing; sequencing was by immunoSEQ multiplex PCR. The profile covers around 150,000 clones, with 70% to 80% appearing a single time and approximately 6% taken by the ten largest. The sample was PBMCs. The receptors here all came from a man between 45 and 60 years old in good health and CMV-seropositive.

The chain carries TRBV5-1 and TRBJ1-2; TRBD1 matches at 8 bases. The trim removed 4 bases at V and 10 bases at J, leaving 9 bases unmatched. CDR3 length: 13 amino acids. Germline CDR1 SGHRS, CDR2 YFSETQ. The DNA for the CDR3 is TGCGCCAGCAGCCCCCAGGGGGCGGATGTCTACACCTTC. It codes for CASSPQGADVYTF.

The chain employs TRBV30 and TRBJ1-2; maybe TRBD1 (5 bases). The germline V gene encodes CDR1 GTSNPN and CDR2 SVGIG (reference sequence). V gave up 0 bases and J gave up 8 bases, with 16 bases separating them. The CDR3 has 14 residues. CDR3 DNA sequence: TGTGCCTGGAGTGTACAGATACAGGCCGGGGGCTACACCTTC. Translated, it gives CAWSVQIQAGGYTF.

J is TRBJ2-5 and V is TRBV10-3; 11 bases map to TRBD2. CDR1 and CDR2 from the germline V gene are ENHRY and SYGVKD. The CDR3 covers 17 residues. The J segment lost 2 bases and the V segment lost 2 bases, leaving 7 bases of the junction unmatched. The CDR3 sequence: CAISEVAGGRGQETQYF. The DNA for the CDR3 is TGTGCCATCAGTGAGGTAGCGGGAGGGCGGGGACAAGAGACCCAGTACTTC.

This chain uses TRBV28 with TRBJ1-1; 9 nucleotides match TRBD1. V shed 5 bases and J 7 bases; nucleotides not matched to a gene: 8. The CDR3 has 14 amino acids. CDR1 and CDR2 from the germline V gene are MDHEN and SYDVKM. CDR3 loop: CASSPGQGPIEAFF. The CDR3 DNA reads as TGTGCCAGCAGTCCTGGACAGGGGCCCATTGAAGCTTTCTTT.

V is TRBV7-3 and J is TRBJ2-3, with TRBD1 matching over 7 bases. Losses at the gene ends were 4 bases for V and 3 bases for J; bases not matched to a gene: 7. CDR1 and CDR2 (germline): SGHTA, FQGTGA. The CDR3 is 15 residues long. CDR3 amino acids: CASSSGQKWTDTQYF. DNA of the CDR3: TGTGCCAGCAGCTCGGGACAGAAATGGACAGATACGCAGTATTTT.

The chain couples TRBV5-1 to TRBJ2-5; D call uncertain. With 2 bases removed from V and 3 bases from J, the gap between germline ends came to 5 bases. Germline values: CDR1 SGHRS, CDR2 YFSETQ. CDR3 length: 12 amino acids. The CDR3 DNA is TGCGCCAGCAGCTTCCTAAAAGAGACCCAGTACTTC. This sequence encodes CASSFLKETQYF.

The CDR3 region is CASSAARTRETQYF. The CDR3 coding sequence is TGTGCCAGCAGTGCCGCGCGAACGAGAGAGACCCAGTACTTC. The J gene is TRBJ2-5, the V gene TRBV27; D is ambiguous. Trimming shortened V by 5 bases and J by 4 bases, and 14 bases separated the two germline ends. CDR3 length equals 14 residues. The germline CDR1 and CDR2 sequences are MNHEY and SMNVEV (reference sequence).

This clone was picked up a small number of times. The chain combines TRBV7-9 with TRBJ1-5; D may be TRBD1 (5 bases). The germline CDR1 and CDR2 sequences are SEHNR and FQNEAQ (reference sequence). The CDR3 extends over 15 amino acids. The V end lost 5 bases, the J end lost 0 bases, and 11 bases lay between the germline ends. In nucleotides, the CDR3 is TGTGCCAGCAGCCAAGGGGACTATAGCAATCAGCCCCAGCATTTT. It is translated as CASSQGDYSNQPQHF.

V is TRBV10-3 and J is TRBJ2-7; 7 bases are a match to TRBD2. Trimming at V came to 0 bases and at J to 4 bases, leaving 9 bases not matched to a gene. Looked up from germline, CDR1 is ENHRY and CDR2 is SYGVKD. The CDR3 is 16 amino acids. This CDR3 is CAISESNGLAEYEQYF. In DNA form, the CDR3 reads TGTGCCATCAGTGAGTCGAACGGGCTAGCGGAGTACGAGCAGTACTTC.

The genes are TRBV2 and TRBJ1-4; 7 nucleotides line up with TRBD1. Germline V gene lookup returns CDR1 SNHLY and CDR2 FYNNEI. The CDR3 is 13 amino acids. With 5 bases clipped from V and 8 bases from J, the junction kept 5 bases outside the gene matches. The CDR3 spells CASSPWTGEKLFF. CDR3 in DNA: TGTGCCAGCAGTCCTTGGACAGGCGAAAAACTGTTTTTT.

There are a few counts of this clone. V and J are TRBV28 and TRBJ1-5; D remains unclear. Trimming pared 5 bases from V and 6 bases from J, leaving 8 bases between. Germline values: CDR1 MDHEN, CDR2 SYDVKM. This CDR3 is built from 12 residues. DNA for the CDR3: TGTGCCAGCAGTGAACGGTTTCAGCCCCAGCATTTT. Protein: CASSERFQPQHF.

The chain combines TRBV11-2 with TRBJ2-7, with a weak D call TRBD2 (5 bases). V gave up 3 bases and J gave up 0 bases, with 9 bases separating them. The CDR3 runs to 14 residues. The germline CDR1 and CDR2 sequences are SGHAT and FQNNGV. CDR3 sequence (DNA): TGTGCCAGCAGCTTCGGACGGGACTCCTACGAGCAGTACTTC. This gives the protein CASSFGRDSYEQYF. Supplemented by reference TRBV11-2 and TRBJ2-7, the full variable domain reads EAGVAQSPRYKIIEKRQSVAFWCNPISGHATLYWYQQILGQGPKLLIQFQNNGVVDDSQLPKDRFSAERLKGVDSTLKIQPAKLEDSAVYLCASSFGRDSYEQYFGPGTRLTVT.

This clone was observed a few times. The chain uses TRBV6-4 and TRBJ2-3; 15 positions match TRBD2. J was trimmed by 4 bases and V by 6 bases; bases with no gene match: 5. The CDR3 extends over 16 amino acids. Germline lookup yields CDR1 MRHNA and CDR2 SNTAGT. Written as DNA, the CDR3 is TGTGCCAGCAGCCCGGGACTAGCGGGAGGTCCAGATACGCAGTATTTT. Residues: CASSPGLAGGPDTQYF.

This rearrangement joins TRBV30 to TRBJ2-5, with a tentative D call TRBD2 (5 bases). The germline CDR1 and CDR2 sequences are GTSNPN and SVGIG (reference sequence). V was cut by 4 bases and J by 5 bases, with 14 bases left in between. The CDR3 loop spans 13 amino acids. The CDR3 protein is CAWNREGGETQYF. Written as DNA, the CDR3 is TGTGCCTGGAACCGAGAGGGCGGGGAGACCCAGTACTTC.

The genes are TRBV5-1 and TRBJ2-3; D unresolved. The J call may not be correct, given that the DNA end is closer to TRBJ1-5. CDR1 SGHRS and CDR2 YFSETQ come from the germline V gene. This CDR3 is built from 16 residues. DNA for the CDR3: TGCGCCAGCAGCTTAAAAGCTACGACTAGCACAGATACGCAGCATTTT. Translating it yields CASSLKATTSTDTQHF.

Only a few counts were recorded for this clone. The chain combines TRBV19 with TRBJ1-6, with 10 bases fitting TRBD1. V dropped 3 bases and J dropped 3; count of bases not matched to a gene: 8. Germline lookup yields CDR1 LNHDA and CDR2 SQIVND (reference sequence). This CDR3 comprises 18 residues. The chain's CDR3 is CASSMESGTGVYNSPLHF. The CDR3 region has the DNA TGTGCCAGTAGTATGGAATCCGGGACAGGGGTCTATAATTCACCCCTCCACTTT.

Here the CDR3 reads CAWSLGLSYEQYF. The CDR3 DNA sequence: TGTGCCTGGAGCCTGGGACTCTCCTACGAGCAGTACTTC. The gene calls are TRBV30 and TRBJ2-7; possible D gene TRBD2, 6 bases. Per the germline V gene, CDR1 is GTSNPN and CDR2 is SVGIG (reference sequence). This CDR3 spans 13 amino acids. Deletions cut 3 bases from V and 0 bases from J, with 9 bases between.

This clone was detected only a few times. The chain links TRBV6-1 to TRBJ2-7; 12 nucleotides match TRBD2. The CDR3 runs 18 residues. From germline, CDR1 is MNHNS and CDR2 SASEGT. Losses at the gene ends were 2 bases for V and 0 bases for J; bases not matched to a gene: 8. The CDR3 protein is CASSERGLAGLFSYEQYF. The CDR3 nucleotides read TGTGCCAGCAGTGAAAGAGGACTAGCGGGATTGTTCTCCTACGAGCAGTACTTC.

The rearrangement uses TRBV11-1 and TRBJ2-1; D unclear. Trimming shortened V by 1 base and J by 7 bases, and 8 bases separated the two germline ends. Germline CDR1 and CDR2: SGHAT and FQDESV (reference sequence). The CDR3 sequence is 13 residues long. The CDR3 region is CASSLGSRNEQFF. CDR3 sequence (DNA): TGTGCCAGCAGCTTAGGGTCTAGAAATGAGCAGTTCTTC. Looking up the rest from reference TRBV11-1 and TRBJ2-1 gives the full variable domain: EAEVAQSPRYKITEKSQAVAFWCDPISGHATLYWYRQILGQGPELLVQFQDESVVDDSQLPKDRFSAERLKGVDSTLKIQPAELGDSAMYLCASSLGSRNEQFFGPGTRLTVL.

This chain uses TRBV5-5 with TRBJ2-3, with 9 nucleotides matching TRBD2. The germline V gene has CDR1 SGHKS and CDR2 YYEKEE (reference sequence). With V trimmed by 0 bases and J by 3 bases, 8 bases remained unmatched. This CDR3 contains 17 residues. CDR3 coding DNA: TGTGCCAGCAGCTTGGACGCTAGCGGGATGATGACAGATACGCAGTATTTT. Its protein product is CASSLDASGMMTDTQYF.

The rearrangement uses TRBV7-2 and TRBJ1-1, with 7 bases identical to TRBD1. The CDR3 has 15 amino acids. The germline V gene has CDR1 SGHTA and CDR2 FQGNSA. With 9 bases clipped from V and 3 bases from J, the junction kept 13 bases outside the gene matches. The CDR3 sequence: CASLPEGAWYTEAFF. The CDR3 coding sequence is TGTGCCAGTCTCCCGGAGGGGGCATGGTACACTGAAGCTTTCTTT.

This chain uses TRBV21-1 with TRBJ1-1; the D call in the table, TRBD1, was not verified against the DNA. TRBV21-1 is a documented pseudogene. The CDR3 sequence is 15 residues long. In DNA form, the CDR3 reads TGTGCCAGCAGCAAATATACAGGGTTGGACACTGAAGCTTTCTTT. It encodes CASSKYTGLDTEAFF.

The chain couples TRBV28 to TRBJ2-1; D not certain. Trimming pared 7 bases from V and 0 bases from J, leaving 13 bases between. Germline CDR1 is MDHEN and CDR2 is SYDVKM. The CDR3 is made up of 15 amino acids. CDR3 sequence reads: CASNGWRSSYNEQFF. The CDR3 nucleotides read TGTGCCAGCAACGGATGGCGGAGCTCCTACAATGAGCAGTTCTTC.

Only one count was recorded for this clone. In DNA form, the CDR3 reads TGTGCCAGCAGTGCTACGGGGGAGGAGACCCAGTACTTC. Protein sequence: CASSATGEETQYF. J is TRBJ2-5 and V is TRBV2; tentative D call: TRBD2 (6 bases). The V and J ends lost 4 bases and 5 bases respectively, with 11 bases between them. CDR3 length equals 13 residues. The germline gives CDR1 SNHLY, CDR2 FYNNEI. The variable domain in full, with the rest retrieved from reference TRBV2 and TRBJ2-5, is EPEVTQTPSHQVTQMGQEVILRCVPISNHLYFYWYRQILGQKVEFLVSFYNNEISEKSEIFDDQFSVERPDGSNFTLKIRSTKLEDSAMYFCASSATGEETQYFGPGTRLLVL.

V usage is TRBV5-1 and J usage is TRBJ2-3; 8 nucleotides agree with TRBD2. V was clipped by 6 bases and J by 4 bases; unmatched bases: 7. The CDR3 is 14 residues long. Germline V lookup: CDR1 SGHRS, CDR2 YFSETQ. The CDR3 region is CASKAAGVADTQYF. Written as DNA, the CDR3 is TGCGCCAGCAAGGCAGCGGGAGTGGCAGATACGCAGTATTTT. The full variable domain, rest sourced from reference TRBV5-1 and TRBJ2-3, is KAGVTQTPRYLIKTRGQQVTLSCSPISGHRSVSWYQQTPGQGLQFLFEYFSETQRNKGNFPGRFSGRQFSNSRSEMNVSTLELGDSALYLCASKAAGVADTQYFGPGTRLTVL.